This T cell receptor beta chain derives from a study of cytomegalovirus exposure and HLA in healthy donors. Overall study findings and caveats: 164 TCR beta chains were listed as cytomegalovirus-associated. TCR beta V- and J-gene trimming was later associated with a missense DCLRE1C variant.

A word on this clone: The antigen remains undetermined.

A multiplex PCR was run with 60 Vbeta primers and 13 Jbeta primers. TCRdb's table, derived via immunoSEQ multiplex PCR, lists solely in-frame clones and lacks some. The data contain around 91,000 clones, 60% to 65% of them singletons. The CDR3 has 18 residues. V gave up 0 bases and J gave up 4 bases, with 22 bases separating them. Germline assignment: CDR1 SEHNR and CDR2 FQNEAQ (reference sequence). Sequencing input: PBMCs. V gene TRBV7-9 combines with J gene TRBJ2-7, with D perhaps matching TRBD1 (5 bases). This clonotype was sampled from a human donor in good health. The CDR3 DNA reads as TGTGCCAGCAGCTTAGCGCCCCAAAGGGGCAGGTACCTATACGAGCAGTACTTC. Translated: CASSLAPQRGRYLYEQYF.